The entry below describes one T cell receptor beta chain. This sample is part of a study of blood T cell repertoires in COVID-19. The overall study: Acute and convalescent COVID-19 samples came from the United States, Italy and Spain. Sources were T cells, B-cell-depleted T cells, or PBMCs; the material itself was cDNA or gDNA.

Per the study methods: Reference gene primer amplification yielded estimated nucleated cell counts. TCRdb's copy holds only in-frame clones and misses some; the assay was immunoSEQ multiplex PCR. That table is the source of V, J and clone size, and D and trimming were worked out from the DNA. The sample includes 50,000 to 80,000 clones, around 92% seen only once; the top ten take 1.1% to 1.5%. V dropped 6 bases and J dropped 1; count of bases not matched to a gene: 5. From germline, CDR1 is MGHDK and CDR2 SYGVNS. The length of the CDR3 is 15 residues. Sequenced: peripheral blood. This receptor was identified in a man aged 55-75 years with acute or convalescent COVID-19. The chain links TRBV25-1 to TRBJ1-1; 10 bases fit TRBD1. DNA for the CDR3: TGTGCCAGCAGGGAAGGGGACAGGGGGAACACTGAAGCTTTCTTT. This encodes CASREGDRGNTEAFF.